Sequencing of this TCR beta chain was carried out in a study of breast tumors, draining lymph nodes, adjacent tissues. Study results and caveats: The lymph node origin of tumor T cells was framed as consistent with a hypothesis, not demonstrated. Luminal-like breast cancer showed significantly higher tumor–nontumor repertoire similarity than basal-like. Compared with lymph nodes, tumors were less diverse; compared with nontumor tissue, more. Most tumor T cells seemingly derive from lymph node, then expand in tumor.

Many counts were recorded for this clonotype. Its antigen is undetermined. In TCRdb, the multiplex PCR reads were re-called with MiXCR into one record per CDR3 protein. Here the sample spans roughly 120,000 distinct CDR3 sequences, around 20% being singletons. Samples came from axillary lymph nodes draining the breast cancer. V lost 4 bases, J lost 1 base, and 7 bases lay in between. CDR3 length: 13 amino acids. Germline-derived CDR1 and CDR2 are SGDLS and YYNGEE. V gene TRBV9 combines with J gene TRBJ2-3; D unclear. Sequencing input: axillary lymph node tissue. The sequence derives from a female donor with breast cancer. Some clones in this sample may be carry-over from other donors' samples. The CDR3 protein is CASSSLGTDTQYF. The DNA of the CDR3 is TGTGCCAGCAGCTCCCTAGGCACAGATACGCAGTATTTT.